This TCR beta chain was recorded in a study of T cells expressing NK-cell markers. Background on the study: Beta-chain profiling covered CD3+CD56+NKG2C+, CD3+CD56+NKG2C- and CD3+CD56-NKG2C+ sorted subsets. In the group of eight sequenced donors, seven were HCMV-seropositive and one was seronegative.

In the case of this clonotype: Its cognate antigen is unknown.

TCRdb reprocessed the 5' RACE reads, keeping one entry per CDR3 protein, no DNA. The sample table sets out fewer than 400,000 distinct CDR3 sequences. Germline V gene lookup returns CDR1 MNHNS and CDR2 SASEGT. This CDR3 contains 15 residues. General study results and limits: Top CD8+ clonotypes included the dominant CD3+CD56+NKG2C+ clonotypes in a handful of donors.

This TCR was sampled from a man aged 18 to 69 in good health. The chain joins TRBV6-1 to TRBJ2-7; the TCRdb call, TRBD1, lacks DNA for checking. Sequencing used blood T cells: a sorted CD56 or NKG2C T cell subset, CD4+ or CD8+ T cells, or bulk PBMC T cells (not recorded which). CDR3 amino acids: CASRWDRPSSYEQYF.